Each of the 23 T cell receptor beta chains below was sequenced from the same sample in a study of technical replicates of blood from several donors. Sequenced by immunoSEQ multiplex PCR; TCRdb stores in-frame clones only, minus some. The sample contains 35,000 to 50,000 clones, around 96% of which appear only once. The sequenced material came from T cells isolated from PBMCs. These receptors came from a human donor in good health.

J is TRBJ2-2 and V is TRBV7-8; 7 positions match TRBD1. Losses at the gene ends were 6 bases for V and 1 base for J; bases not matched to a gene: 8. This CDR3 region has 16 residues. Germline V lookup: CDR1 SGHVS, CDR2 FQNEAQ. The DNA of the CDR3 is TGTGCCAGCAGTGTGTTACGGACAGGGAACACCGGGGAGCTGTTTTTT. It codes for CASSVLRTGNTGELFF.

This chain joins TRBV4-3 and TRBJ2-2, with no clear D. CDR3 length: 13 residues. Germline CDR1 is LGHNA and CDR2 is YSLEER. Trimming removed 2 bases from V and 3 bases from J, with 4 bases in between. CDR3 coding DNA: TGCGCCAGCAGCCAATATTACACCGGGGAGCTGTTTTTT. This translates into CASSQYYTGELFF.

This clone was detected a few times. The genes are TRBV19 and TRBJ2-7; 8 positions agree with TRBD1. There are 14 residues in the CDR3. CDR1 is LNHDA, CDR2 SQIVND, per germline (reference sequence). V lost 0 bases, J lost 5 bases, and 3 bases stayed unmatched. CDR3 sequence (DNA): TGTGCCAGTAGTATAGAAAGGACAGGGAACGAGCAGTACTTC. Residues: CASSIERTGNEQYF.

V is TRBV4-1 and J is TRBJ1-1, with 7 nucleotides matching TRBD1. Germline loops: CDR1 MGHRA, CDR2 YSYEKL. Unmatched junction bases numbered 11, after V lost 4 bases and J lost 0 bases. The length of the CDR3 is 17 residues. This chain's CDR3 is CASSLRNQGGVNTEAFF. The CDR3 nucleotides are TGCGCCAGCAGCCTTAGAAATCAGGGGGGAGTGAACACTGAAGCTTTCTTT.

The rearrangement joins TRBV7-3 to TRBJ1-2; the D gene is possibly TRBD1 (5 bases). Trimming took 5 bases from V and 3 from J, leaving 16 bases between them. Germline CDR1 is SGHTA and CDR2 is FQGTGA. The CDR3 runs to 15 residues. CDR3: CASSPSGGNHYGYTF. The CDR3 nucleotides are TGTGCCAGCAGCCCAAGCGGGGGAAACCACTATGGCTACACCTTC.

This sequence joins TRBV28 and TRBJ1-1; D gene uncertain. There are 12 residues in the CDR3. Trimming cost V 8 bases and J 1 base, with 8 bases left between them. Germline CDR1 and CDR2: MDHEN and SYDVKM. CDR3 residues: CASRGGNTEAFF. In DNA form, the CDR3 reads TGTGCCAGCCGCGGTGGGAACACTGAAGCTTTCTTT.

The rearrangement uses TRBV29-1 and TRBJ2-7; D is ambiguous. The CDR3 extends over 14 amino acids. Per the germline V gene, CDR1 is SQVTM and CDR2 is ANQGSEA. The V gene lost 4 bases and the J gene lost 0 bases, with 13 bases spanning the gap. In DNA, the CDR3 is TGCAGCGTTGTCACGTACGAGAGCTCCTACGAGCAGTACTTC. Protein: CSVVTYESSYEQYF.

The chain employs TRBV28 and TRBJ1-1, with D tentatively TRBD1 (5 bases). CDR1 is MDHEN, CDR2 SYDVKM, per germline. The CDR3 length is 12 residues. Trimming removed 10 bases from V and 5 bases from J, with 14 bases in between. For the CDR3, the DNA is TGTGCCACCCAGACAGCGAGGACTGAAGCTTTCTTT. The encoded protein is CATQTARTEAFF.

The V gene is TRBV5-1, the J gene TRBJ1-1; D gene uncertain. The CDR3 loop spans 15 amino acids. Germline V gene sequence: CDR1 SGHRS, CDR2 YFSETQ. Between the trimmed V and J ends, which lost 0 bases and 1 base, there was a span of 10 bases. CDR3: CASSLAISKNTEAFF. The CDR3 DNA reads as TGCGCCAGCAGCTTGGCTATAAGTAAGAACACTGAAGCTTTCTTT.

CDR3: CASSPQTGGVGLSYTF. As DNA, the CDR3 is TGCGCCAGCAGCCCGCAAACAGGGGGCGTCGGTTTGAGCTACACCTTC. The V and J genes are TRBV5-1 and TRBJ1-2, with 9 bases identical to TRBD1. CDR1 is SGHRS and CDR2 is YFSETQ in the germline V gene. V dropped 4 bases and J dropped 9; count of bases not matched to a gene: 16. The CDR3 totals 16 residues.

This rearrangement joins TRBV4-3 to TRBJ1-2; D ambiguous. V dropped 0 bases and J dropped 5 bases, with 16 bases sitting between them. CDR3 size: 16 residues. Germline V gene data show CDR1 as LGHNA and CDR2 as YSLEER. CDR3 sequence reads: CASSQEWRSLGYGYTF. CDR3 nucleotide sequence: TGCGCCAGCAGCCAAGAGTGGAGGTCGCTCGGGTATGGCTACACCTTC.

The chain combines TRBV30 with TRBJ1-5, with 9 bases fitting TRBD1. Germline V gene data show CDR1 as GTSNPN and CDR2 as SVGIG (reference sequence). This CDR3 spans 13 amino acids. Trimming cost V 6 bases and J 8 bases; bases outside gene matches: 8. The CDR3 DNA follows: TGTGCCTGCAACAGGGGGCTTGAGGAGCCCCAGCATTTT. Translated: CACNRGLEEPQHF.

This clone showed up just a few times. This chain joins TRBV7-3 and TRBJ2-7, with 9 positions matching TRBD1. Looked up from germline, CDR1 is SGHTA and CDR2 is FQGTGA. The V and J ends lost 5 bases and 3 bases, in that order; junction bases with no gene match: 2. CDR3 length: 13 amino acids. CDR3 nucleotides: TGTGCCAGCAGCGAGACAGGGGGCTACGAGCAGTACTTC. Translating gives CASSETGGYEQYF. Variable domain in full (rest from reference TRBV7-3 and TRBJ2-7): GAGVSQTPSNKVTEKGKYVELRCDPISGHTALYWYRQSLGQGPEFLIYFQGTGAADDSGLPNDRFFAVRPEGSVSTLKIQRTERGDSAVYLCASSETGGYEQYFGPGTRLTVT.

The rearrangement joins TRBV6-1 to TRBJ2-7; D is possibly TRBD1 (5 bases). The CDR3 runs 13 residues. Trimming removed 4 bases from V and 0 bases from J, with 7 bases in between. CDR1 MNHNS and CDR2 SASEGT come from the germline V gene. The CDR3 DNA follows: TGTGCCAGCAGTGTCAGGGTCTCCTACGAGCAGTACTTC. This encodes CASSVRVSYEQYF.

This chain uses TRBV7-8 with TRBJ2-7; D is unclear. The CDR3 has 13 amino acids. The V and J ends lost 1 base and 5 bases respectively, with 9 bases between them. Germline V gene sequence: CDR1 SGHVS, CDR2 FQNEAQ. CDR3 in amino acids: CASSLDRVDEQYF. The CDR3 DNA is TGTGCCAGCAGCTTAGACCGAGTCGACGAGCAGTACTTC.

Here the CDR3 reads CSVENSSGNTIYF. CDR3 bases: TGCAGCGTTGAGAACAGCTCTGGAAACACCATATATTTT. The genes are TRBV29-1 and TRBJ1-3; D is ambiguous. This CDR3 contains 13 residues. CDR1 and CDR2 from the germline V gene are SQVTM and ANQGSEA. V shed 3 bases and J shed 0 bases, with 6 bases lying between them.

This clone was recorded a few times. The chain links TRBV28 to TRBJ1-1; no definite D call. The length of the CDR3 is 13 residues. CDR1 and CDR2 (germline): MDHEN, SYDVKM. Trimming shortened V by 6 bases and J by 3 bases, and 11 bases separated the two germline ends. The DNA of the CDR3 is TGTGCCAGCAGGGAGGGATCTTACACTGAAGCTTTCTTT. This sequence encodes CASREGSYTEAFF.

CDR3 coding DNA: TGTGCCAGCAGCTTAGCGGGAGTAAGCTCCTACGAGCAGTACTTC. It is translated as CASSLAGVSSYEQYF. The chain employs TRBV27 and TRBJ2-7; 9 bases map to TRBD2. The trim removed 6 bases at V and 0 bases at J, leaving 6 bases unmatched. The CDR3 covers 15 residues. The V gene's germline CDR1 is MNHEY and CDR2 SMNVEV (reference sequence).

V and J are TRBV6-6 and TRBJ2-1; maybe TRBD2 (6 bases). The CDR3 has 13 residues. Deletions cut 7 bases from V and 4 bases from J, with 11 bases between. Per germline, CDR1 MNHNY and CDR2 SVGAGI (reference sequence). The CDR3 DNA follows: TGTGCCAGCACCGTGGGACTGTACAATGAGCAGTTCTTC. It specifies CASTVGLYNEQFF.

This rearrangement joins TRBV7-9 to TRBJ2-7, with 11 bases aligning to TRBD1. The CDR3 totals 14 residues. Per germline, CDR1 SEHNR and CDR2 FQNEAQ (reference sequence). Losses at the gene ends were 5 bases for V and 7 bases for J; bases not matched to a gene: 7. In DNA, the CDR3 is TGTGCCAGCAGCCATCCGGGACAGGGGGGGGAGCAGTACTTC. Translating it yields CASSHPGQGGEQYF. Full variable domain (missing parts from reference TRBV7-9 and TRBJ2-7): DTGVSQNPRHKITKRGQNVTFRCDPISEHNRLYWYRQTLGQGPEFLTYFQNEAQLEKSRLLSDRFSAERPKGSFSTLEIQRTEQGDSAMYLCASSHPGQGGEQYFGPGTRLTVT.

The J gene is TRBJ2-5, the V gene TRBV6-5, with TRBD1 identical over 10 bases. This CDR3 contains 14 residues. CDR1 and CDR2 from the germline V gene are MNHEY and SVGAGI. V shed 4 bases and J 3 bases; nucleotides not matched to a gene: 2. The CDR3 loop reads CASSSGTGEETQYF. DNA for the CDR3: TGTGCCAGCAGTTCGGGGACAGGGGAAGAGACCCAGTACTTC.

This clone came up once. The chain joins TRBV19 to TRBJ2-4, with 11 bases that match TRBD1. This CDR3 is built from 15 residues. CDR1 is LNHDA and CDR2 is SQIVND in the germline V gene (reference sequence). The J segment lost 6 bases and the V segment lost 6 bases, leaving 7 bases of the junction unmatched. The CDR3 is CASRLGQGDGNIQYF. CDR3 bases: TGTGCCAGTAGATTGGGACAGGGGGATGGAAACATTCAGTACTTC.

The chain uses TRBV4-1 and TRBJ2-7, with D hard to call. CDR1 and CDR2 from the germline V gene are MGHRA and YSYEKL. V was trimmed by 3 bases and J by 4 bases, leaving 10 bases between them. The CDR3 consists of 13 residues. This chain's CDR3 is CASSQGSRYEQYF. In DNA form, the CDR3 reads TGCGCCAGCAGCCAGGGCTCCAGGTACGAGCAGTACTTC.